This entry concerns a single TCR beta chain. This receptor's antigen is unknown. No per-base quality is available; no much larger clone lies one base away. The junction shows trimming of 4 bases on V and 2 bases on J, and the gene matches do not reach 7 bases of it. CDR1 and CDR2, looked up from the germline V gene (reference sequence), are LNHNV and YYDKDF. The CDR3 spans 17 residues, from the cysteine through the phenylalanine. Of all the DNA, just the CDR3 is kept, 51 bases in frame from base 1. The data are from a study of blood T cells in healthy people across ages (dated by TCRdb to between 2015 and 2016). Regarding the study in general: Template switching captured roughly one uniquely barcoded TCR beta cDNA molecule per two T cells in model experiments. To avoid experimental bias, donors of different ages were randomly spread across the sequencing lanes. Using deep sequencing normalized with unique cDNA molecular identifiers, the study measured how TCR beta repertoire diversity changes with age. The donors were split into four age groups: young (average around 17 years), middle-aged (around 37), aged (roughly 68) and long-lived (82). For two donors (one aged 18 to 30 and one aged 80 or older), the study analyzed two additional independent replicas of 1 million unique cDNA reads from the same blood draw.

Donors were 35 to 40 systemically healthy Caucasian individuals from Russia aged 6 to 90 years. About 9.1 milliliters of peripheral blood were collected from each donor into EDTA-treated Vacutainer tubes. Ficoll-Paque density-gradient centrifugation was used to isolate PBMCs, with at least 7 million per sample. Total RNA was extracted from PBMCs with Trizol reagent, with at least 6 micrograms obtained per sample. The percentages of naive CD45RAhigh/CD27high T cells were determined by flow cytometry on a PBMC aliquot from every donor. Library preparation employed 5' RACE. Instrument on record: Illumina HiSeq 2500. The second PCR ran for roughly 7 to 11 cycles and used a J-beta primer mix along with a sample-barcoded 5' primer. A unique molecular identifier was introduced onto each TCR beta cDNA molecule by a template-switch 5' adaptor carrying 12 random nucleotides. Each sample yielded at least 2.5 million CDR3-containing paired-end reads. The Mint cDNA synthesis kit, primed by a TRBC-specific oligonucleotide, was used to synthesize first-strand cDNA from all RNA. After uracil-DNA glycosylase treatment, a first 18-cycle PCR used universal primers M1SS and BC2_uni_R on all cDNA. For the original study's pipeline: For normalization, 1 million high-quality reads, each with a distinct molecular identifier, were randomly selected from each sample. Instead of being binned into consensus sequences, reads with shared molecular identifiers were discarded. MiTCR, with a Q25 quality threshold and the strictest error-elimination algorithm, was used for CDR3 identification, clonotype clustering and error correction. A nonparametric unseen species model with Euler transformation was used to estimate lower-bound total TCR beta diversity. TCRdb applied fastp at Q25 and MiXCR to the public reads, then kept only in-frame beta chains. CDR3 protein duplicates are merged, each entry listing the most common genes and DNA. These V and J calls derive from TCRdb rather than the authors' analysis. In all, the sample holds roughly 2 million distinct CDR3 sequences, and around half of those were seen once. The top ten clonotypes cover over 2% of the sample.

Points the paper makes about the study in general: A strong correlation was found between observed TCR beta diversity and the percentage of naive T cells measured by flow cytometry. Donor CMV infection status was unknown, potentially confounding age-related changes in expanded clonotypes. Bulk unsorted PBMC profiling prevented conclusive comparison of naive and antigen-experienced compartments. Compared with the aged group, more naive CD4+ T cells, fewer expanded clones and increased TCR diversity were shown by the long-lived group, suggesting age selection. Observed TCR beta diversity per million T cells fell roughly linearly with age, and a significant reduction was already apparent by age about 36. Estimates of total diversity from one million sequenced T cells were regarded as lower bounds and underestimates.

The sample was blood. The rearranged segments are TRBV15 and TRBJ1-5, and 11 junctional nucleotides match TRBD1. This sequence was found in a woman aged 40 to 50 in good health. The sequenced DNA: TGTGCCACCAGCAACCGGGACAGGGGGTACGGCAATCAGCCCCAGCATTTT. This translates into CATSNRDRGYGNQPQHF.